The present T cell receptor (beta chain) was sequenced within a study of blood T cell repertoires in COVID-19. In the study overall: Samples representing acute and convalescent COVID-19 were sourced from the United States, Italy and Spain. T cells, B-cell-depleted T cells, or PBMCs provided the cDNA or gDNA that served as material.

V lost 6 bases to trimming and J lost 4 bases, with 15 bases between them. Germline CDR1 reads MNHNY; CDR2 reads SVGAGI (reference sequence). This CDR3 has 14 residues. In the study's own analysis: The assay estimated nucleated cells by amplifying reference gene primers. Sequencing used immunoSEQ multiplex PCR; TCRdb keeps in-frame clones, though not all of them. The DNA gave D and trimming, while V, J and clone size come from that table. This table has about 59,000 clones, around three quarters appearing once. The gene calls are TRBV6-6 and TRBJ1-1; D perhaps matches TRBD1 (6 bases). The TCR was taken from a man in his 60s with acute or convalescent COVID-19. Sample: peripheral blood. The CDR3 sequence: CASSQQGGGTEAFF. In nucleotides, the CDR3 is TGTGCCAGCAGCCAACAGGGCGGGGGCACTGAAGCTTTCTTT.